The 24 T cell receptor beta chains reported below all come from one sample, sequenced in a study of T cells in localized non-small cell lung cancer. Assay used: immunoSEQ multiplex PCR; TCRdb lists only in-frame clones, some missing. Among around 20,000 clones listed, about four fifths were seen once. The specimen was peripheral blood, collected before any cancer treatment. These receptors were obtained from a female donor of 60 years or more with stage I lung adenocarcinoma.

V and J are TRBV10-3 and TRBJ2-3; D perhaps matches TRBD2 (5 bases). The CDR3 extends over 17 amino acids. Trimming took 0 bases from V and 8 from J, leaving 21 bases between them. Germline V CDR1 and CDR2: ENHRY, SYGVKD. Written as DNA, the CDR3 is TGTGCCATCAGTGAGTCGAATCTGCAGCTAGCATCTTTTACGCAGTATTTT. Its translation: CAISESNLQLASFTQYF.

The chain joins TRBV6-6 to TRBJ1-2, with D possibly TRBD1 on 6 matching bases. This CDR3 has 14 amino acids. V lost 5 bases, J lost 3 bases, and 13 bases lay in between. CDR1 is MNHNY and CDR2 is SVGAGI in the germline V gene (reference sequence). The CDR3 DNA sequence: TGTGCCAGCAGTCAATCAACAGGGTACTATGGCTACACCTTC. Amino acids: CASSQSTGYYGYTF.

The J gene is TRBJ1-6, the V gene TRBV27; no firm D call. Germline V gene lookup returns CDR1 MNHEY and CDR2 SMNVEV (reference sequence). The germline V and J ends were trimmed by 1 base and 8 bases, with 6 bases remaining between them. The CDR3 is 13 amino acids. The CDR3 spells CASSLWTDSPLHF. CDR3 nucleotides: TGTGCCAGCAGTTTATGGACGGATTCACCCCTCCACTTT.

As DNA, the CDR3 is TGCGCCAGCAGCCAAGGGGACAAGGAAATGAACACTGAAGCTTTCTTT. Amino acids: CASSQGDKEMNTEAFF. This chain joins TRBV4-3 and TRBJ1-1; tentatively, D is TRBD1 (6 bases). This CDR3 is built from 16 residues. Trimming shortened V by 1 base and J by 0 bases, and 12 bases separated the two germline ends. Germline lookup yields CDR1 LGHNA and CDR2 YSLEER.

The chain has TRBV18 and TRBJ1-1, with D hard to call. The V and J ends lost 5 bases and 0 bases respectively, with 10 bases between them. CDR1 and CDR2 from the germline V gene are KGHSH and LQKENI. This CDR3 has 14 amino acids. CDR3 amino acids: CASSSSSMNTEAFF. The CDR3 DNA is TGTGCCAGCTCATCCAGCAGCATGAACACTGAAGCTTTCTTT.

V and J are TRBV5-1 and TRBJ1-3, with a weak D call TRBD1 (5 bases). The CDR3 sequence is 16 residues long. From germline, CDR1 is SGHRS and CDR2 YFSETQ. The V and J ends lost 0 bases and 0 bases respectively, with 10 bases between them. As DNA, the CDR3 is TGCGCCAGCAGCTTGGGGGACTTATACTCTGGAAACACCATATATTTT. Translated, it gives CASSLGDLYSGNTIYF.

The chain couples TRBV6-1 to TRBJ1-4; 7 bases line up with TRBD1. After removal of 6 bases from V and 4 bases from J, the junction contained 5 bases not matched to a gene. The CDR3 runs 14 residues. The V gene's germline CDR1 is MNHNS and CDR2 SASEGT. CDR3 in amino acids: CASRVRDSNEKLFF. The CDR3 DNA is TGTGCCAGCAGAGTCCGGGACAGTAATGAAAAACTGTTTTTT.

V is TRBV27 and J is TRBJ1-1; D might be TRBD1 (5 bases). Germline lookup yields CDR1 MNHEY and CDR2 SMNVEV (reference sequence). The CDR3 is 15 residues long. Trimming took 2 bases from V and 1 from J, leaving 11 bases between them. Here the CDR3 reads CASSLRRGGNTEAFF. CDR3 bases: TGTGCCAGCAGTTTACGGAGGGGAGGGAACACTGAAGCTTTCTTT.

This chain joins TRBV4-3 and TRBJ2-7; weak D call: TRBD2 (7 bases). The CDR3 contains 13 residues. CDR1 is LGHNA, CDR2 YSLEER, per germline. V was cut by 3 bases and J by 7 bases, with 13 bases left in between. The CDR3 DNA reads TGCGCCAGCAGCCAGATACAGGGAGGGGAGCAGTACTTC. Protein product: CASSQIQGGEQYF.

The rearrangement joins TRBV19 to TRBJ1-3; D is unclear. Per germline, CDR1 LNHDA and CDR2 SQIVND (reference sequence). V was shortened by 4 bases and J by 3 bases, with 16 bases between the two germline ends. The length of the CDR3 is 16 residues. In DNA, the CDR3 is TGTGCCAGTAGTACTTTCACTGGGCCATTTGGAAACACCATATATTTT. It is translated as CASSTFTGPFGNTIYF.

The rearrangement links TRBV9 to TRBJ1-3; no reliable D call. V dropped 4 bases and J dropped 4 bases, with 3 bases sitting between them. Per the germline V gene, CDR1 is SGDLS and CDR2 is YYNGEE. The CDR3 sequence is 11 residues long. DNA of the CDR3: TGTGCCAGCAGCTCCGGAAACACCATATATTTT. This translates into CASSSGNTIYF.

This chain joins TRBV5-1 and TRBJ2-7, with TRBD1 as a possible D gene (5 bases). The V end was cut by 0 bases, the J end by 0 bases, with 22 bases between. The CDR3 has 19 amino acids. Germline V gene lookup returns CDR1 SGHRS and CDR2 YFSETQ. In DNA, the CDR3 is TGCGCCAGCAGCTTGGGAATTGGGCAGGCAGTTGGGGCCTCCTACGAGCAGTACTTC. Amino acid sequence: CASSLGIGQAVGASYEQYF.

The rearrangement links TRBV6-1 to TRBJ1-6; no clear D. The CDR3 has 13 residues. Germline CDR1 reads MNHNS; CDR2 reads SASEGT. V was cut by 3 bases and J by 5 bases, with 5 bases left in between. DNA for the CDR3: TGTGCCAGCAGTGAGTGGGATAATTCACCCCTCCACTTT. This gives the protein CASSEWDNSPLHF.

The CDR3 here is CASSIGLAGYEQFF. CDR3 coding DNA: TGTGCCAGTAGTATAGGGCTAGCGGGATATGAGCAGTTCTTC. V usage is TRBV19 and J usage is TRBJ2-1; 9 bases are a match to TRBD2. Germline V lookup: CDR1 LNHDA, CDR2 SQIVND (reference sequence). The CDR3 length is 14 residues. Losses at the gene ends were 1 base for V and 8 bases for J; bases not matched to a gene: 3.

The chain has TRBV9 and TRBJ1-2; D is possibly TRBD1 (6 bases). From germline, CDR1 is SGDLS and CDR2 YYNGEE. Trimming left V 2 bases short and J 2 bases short, with 19 bases between. The CDR3 spans 17 residues. The CDR3, as DNA: TGTGCCAGCAGCGTTGAGGACAGAAGTAGAGGAAACTATGGCTACACCTTC. Protein sequence: CASSVEDRSRGNYGYTF.

On this clone: At one boundary the junction diverges from the germline segment, which might be a read error. This sample also contains other DNA sequences that code for the same CDR3. This sequence joins TRBV7-9 and TRBJ1-3; no clear D gene. The CDR3 covers 16 residues. CDR1 is SEHNR and CDR2 is FQNEAQ in the germline V gene (reference sequence). The CDR3 DNA sequence: TGTGCTAGCACCCCTATGGGGATACGCTCTGGAAACACCATATATTTT. This translates into CASTPMGIRSGNTIYF.

CDR3 sequence: CASSIQAGDGYTF. As DNA, the CDR3 is TGTGCCAGTAGTATACAGGCGGGCGATGGCTACACCTTC. The chain is built from TRBV19 and TRBJ1-2; D not resolved. V was clipped by 2 bases and J by 6 bases, with 10 bases between them. Germline CDR1 reads LNHDA; CDR2 reads SQIVND (reference sequence). This CDR3 spans 13 amino acids. The variable domain in full, with the rest retrieved from reference TRBV19 and TRBJ1-2, is DGGITQSPKYLFRKEGQNVTLSCEQNLNHDAMYWYRQDPGQGLRLIYYSQIVNDFQKGDIAEGYSVSREKKESFPLTVTSAQKNPTAFYLCASSIQAGDGYTFGSGTRLTVV.

This clone showed up just a few times. The V and J genes are TRBV27 and TRBJ2-3; 15 bases map to TRBD2. The CDR3 length is 17 residues. CDR1 and CDR2 from the germline V gene are MNHEY and SMNVEV (reference sequence). V lost 2 bases and J lost 6; bases outside the gene matches: 6. The DNA for the CDR3 is TGTGCCAGCAGTTTAGGGACTAGCGGGGGGACGGGGGATACGCAGTATTTT. Residues: CASSLGTSGGTGDTQYF.

The chain recombines TRBV11-3 with TRBJ2-1; no clear D. Trimming took 1 base from V and 8 from J, leaving 9 bases between them. Per the germline V gene, CDR1 is SGHNT and CDR2 is YENEEA. There are 13 residues in the CDR3. In DNA, the CDR3 is TGTGCCAGCAGCTTAGGTCGACTGGATGAGCAGTTCTTC. Encoded protein: CASSLGRLDEQFF.

DNA of the CDR3: TGTGCCAGCCGTCAGGGTGAAGGCTACACCTTC. It specifies CASRQGEGYTF. The rearrangement uses TRBV28 and TRBJ1-2, with a tentative D call TRBD1 (5 bases). Germline V CDR1 and CDR2: MDHEN, SYDVKM. CDR3 length equals 11 residues. Trimming cost V 8 bases and J 8 bases, with 12 bases left between them.

This chain links TRBV7-3 with TRBJ2-3; maybe TRBD1 (6 bases). The V gene lost 5 bases and the J gene lost 0 bases, with 9 bases spanning the gap. The CDR3 length is 14 residues. Germline V gene lookup returns CDR1 SGHTA and CDR2 FQGTGA. The CDR3 region has the DNA TGTGCCAGCAGCGCTACAGGGAGCACAGATACGCAGTATTTT. Its translation is CASSATGSTDTQYF.

This chain connects TRBV5-1 to TRBJ1-1, with D possibly being TRBD1 (5 bases). CDR1 and CDR2 from the germline V gene are SGHRS and YFSETQ. V shed 3 bases and J shed 11 bases, with 14 bases lying between them. The CDR3 consists of 12 residues. DNA of the CDR3: TGCGCCAGCAGCTCGGACGGCAAGGGGGCTTTCTTT. Residues: CASSSDGKGAFF.

The chain combines TRBV10-3 with TRBJ2-1, with D possibly matching TRBD2 (5 bases). Germline V gene data show CDR1 as ENHRY and CDR2 as SYGVKD. The CDR3 has 14 residues. Trimming left V 10 bases short and J 4 bases short, with 17 bases between. This chain's CDR3 is CATTEGGLYNEQFF. CDR3 bases: TGTGCCACAACCGAGGGTGGATTATACAATGAGCAGTTCTTC.

The chain uses TRBV19 and TRBJ2-2; no definite D call. This CDR3 has 14 residues. The germline CDR1 and CDR2 sequences are LNHDA and SQIVND (reference sequence). The V gene lost 3 bases and the J gene lost 3 bases, with 8 bases spanning the gap. The DNA of the CDR3 is TGTGCCAGTAGTATGTACAGTGACACCGGGGAGCTGTTTTTT. Protein product: CASSMYSDTGELFF.